This entry describes one T cell receptor beta chain. This specimen belongs to a study of blood T cell repertoires in COVID-19. Repertoires were generated with immunoSEQ multiplex PCR, while TCRdb's copy carries only in-frame clones and drops some. Of 250,000 to 350,000 clones listed, around four fifths are singletons. V lost 3 bases to trimming and J lost 6 bases; unmatched junction nucleotides: 10. Germline V lookup: CDR1 LGHDT, CDR2 YNNKEL (reference sequence). The CDR3 covers 15 residues. V gene TRBV3-1 (or the pseudogene TRBV3-2) combines with J gene TRBJ1-2, with 7 nucleotides matching TRBD1. The TCR comes from a woman aged 50 to 60 with active or convalescent COVID-19. The material sequenced was peripheral blood. The CDR3 DNA follows: TGTGCCAGCAGCCAGATGACAGGGAGCCCGGATGGCTACACCTTC. This sequence encodes CASSQMTGSPDGYTF.